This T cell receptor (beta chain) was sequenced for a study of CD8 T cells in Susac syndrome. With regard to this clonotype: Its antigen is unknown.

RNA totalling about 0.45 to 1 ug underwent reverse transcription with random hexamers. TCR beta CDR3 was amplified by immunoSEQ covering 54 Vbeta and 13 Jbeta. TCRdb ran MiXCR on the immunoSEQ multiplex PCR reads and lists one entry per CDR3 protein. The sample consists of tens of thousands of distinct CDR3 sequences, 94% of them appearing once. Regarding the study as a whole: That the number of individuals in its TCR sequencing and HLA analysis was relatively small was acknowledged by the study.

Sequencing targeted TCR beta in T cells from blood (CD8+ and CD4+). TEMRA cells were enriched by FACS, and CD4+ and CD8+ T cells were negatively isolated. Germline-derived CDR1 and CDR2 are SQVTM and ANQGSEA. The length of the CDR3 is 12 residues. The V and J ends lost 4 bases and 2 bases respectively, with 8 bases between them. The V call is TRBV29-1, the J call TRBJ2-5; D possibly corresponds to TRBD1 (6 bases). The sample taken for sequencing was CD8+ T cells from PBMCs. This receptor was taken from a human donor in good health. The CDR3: CSVVQGQETQYF. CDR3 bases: TGCAGCGTTGTACAGGGTCAAGAGACCCAGTACTTC.